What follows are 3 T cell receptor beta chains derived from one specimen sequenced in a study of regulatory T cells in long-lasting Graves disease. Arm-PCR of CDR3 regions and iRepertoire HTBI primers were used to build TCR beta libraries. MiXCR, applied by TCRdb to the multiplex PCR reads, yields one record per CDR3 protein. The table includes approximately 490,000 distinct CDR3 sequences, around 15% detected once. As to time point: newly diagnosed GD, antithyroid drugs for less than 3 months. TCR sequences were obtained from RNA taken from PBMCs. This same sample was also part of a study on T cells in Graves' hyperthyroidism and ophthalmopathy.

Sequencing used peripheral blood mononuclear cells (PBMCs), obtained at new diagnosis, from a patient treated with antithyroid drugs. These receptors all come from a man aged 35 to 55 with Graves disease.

The CDR3, as DNA: TGCAGCCCCGAGGACAGGAGAGCCTACGAGCAGTACTTC. Translation: CSPEDRRAYEQYF. The chain carries TRBV29-1 and TRBJ2-7; 7 bases are shared with TRBD1. Germline CDR1 is SQVTM and CDR2 is ANQGSEA. The CDR3 is 13 amino acids. Trimming took 8 bases from V and 2 from J; bases not matched to a gene: 9.

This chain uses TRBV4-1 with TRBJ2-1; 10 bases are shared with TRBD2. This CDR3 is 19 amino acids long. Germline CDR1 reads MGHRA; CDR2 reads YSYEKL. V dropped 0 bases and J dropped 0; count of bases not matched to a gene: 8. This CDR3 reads CASSQEIAGGWSSYNEQFF. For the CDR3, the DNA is TGCGCCAGCAGCCAAGAGATAGCGGGAGGCTGGAGCTCCTACAATGAGCAGTTCTTC.

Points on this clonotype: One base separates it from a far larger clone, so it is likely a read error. As DNA, the CDR3 is TGTGCCAGCAGTTATCCCGATTTCTCTCTCAGGGGAGGGACTGGAGCTTTCTTT. Translation: CASSYPDFSLRGGTGAFF. The chain links TRBV11-2 to TRBJ1-1, with D tentatively TRBD1 (6 bases). The CDR3 is made up of 18 amino acids. From germline, CDR1 is SGHAT and CDR2 FQNNGV. Supplemented by reference TRBV11-2 and TRBJ1-1, the full variable domain reads EAGVAQSPRYKIIEKRQSVAFWCNPISGHATLYWYQQILGQGPKLLIQFQNNGVVDDSQLPKDRFSAERLKGVDSTLKIQPAKLEDSAVYLCASSYPDFSLRGGTGAFFGQGTRLTVV.